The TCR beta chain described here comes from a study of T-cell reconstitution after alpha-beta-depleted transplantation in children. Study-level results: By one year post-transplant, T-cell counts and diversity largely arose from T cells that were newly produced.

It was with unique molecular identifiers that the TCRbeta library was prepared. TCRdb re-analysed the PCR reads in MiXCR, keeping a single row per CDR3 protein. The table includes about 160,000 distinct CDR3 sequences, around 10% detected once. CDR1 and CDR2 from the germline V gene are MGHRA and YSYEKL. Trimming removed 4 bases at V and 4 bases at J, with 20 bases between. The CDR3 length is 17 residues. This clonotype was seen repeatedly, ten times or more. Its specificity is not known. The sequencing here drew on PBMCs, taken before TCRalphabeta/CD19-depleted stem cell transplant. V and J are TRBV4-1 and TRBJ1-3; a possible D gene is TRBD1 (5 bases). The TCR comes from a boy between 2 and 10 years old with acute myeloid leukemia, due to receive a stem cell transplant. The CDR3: CASSRLHPPGTGNTIYF. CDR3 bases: TGCGCCAGCAGCCGACTTCATCCACCAGGGACCGGAAACACCATATATTTT.